These 3 T cell receptor beta chains originate from one sample sequenced in a study of T cells in Graves' hyperthyroidism and ophthalmopathy. Regions amplified from RNA transcripts were the TCR beta CDR3 regions. The HTBI primer set drove a first-round RT-PCR of the TCR CDR3. TCRdb fed the multiplex PCR reads into MiXCR, producing one record per CDR3 protein. The table has about 560,000 distinct CDR3 sequences, over 15% seen once; the top ten hold approximately 20%. The sequencing input was blood. These receptors were obtained from a woman between 18 and 29 years old with Graves' hyperthyroidism.

The chain combines TRBV13 with TRBJ2-6; perhaps D is TRBD1 or TRBD2 (5 bases each). CDR3 length: 17 amino acids. The ends were cut back, 5 bases at V and 4 bases at J, with 18 bases in the middle. The germline V gene has CDR1 PRHDT and CDR2 FYEKMQ (reference sequence). CDR3 nucleotides: TGTGCCAGCAGCACAGGTGTGGCGAGGGCCGGGGCCAACGTCCTGACTTTC. Translating gives CASSTGVARAGANVLTF. Together with reference TRBV13 and TRBJ2-6, the CDR3 gives the full variable domain: AAGVIQSPRHLIKEKRETATLKCYPIPRHDTVYWYQQGPGQDPQFLISFYEKMQSDKGSIPDRFSAQQFSDYHSELNMSSLELGDSALYFCASSTGVARAGANVLTFGAGSRLTVL.

About this clonotype: Given a much more abundant clone one base away, this may be a read error. The chain carries TRBV11-2 and TRBJ2-1; 7 nucleotides align to TRBD1. This CDR3 spans 11 amino acids. Germline lookup yields CDR1 SGHAT and CDR2 FQNNGV. The ends lost 6 bases at V and 12 bases at J; junction bases unmatched: 5. The CDR3 nucleotides are TGTGCCAGCAGGACAGGGATTGGGCAGTTCTTC. This encodes CASRTGIGQFF.

This clonotype was counted only a few times. The V call is TRBV6-4, the J call TRBJ2-1; maybe TRBD1 (5 bases). The CDR3 runs 19 residues. CDR1 and CDR2 (germline): MRHNA, SNTAGT. Trimming took 0 bases from V and 0 from J, leaving 18 bases between them. The chain's CDR3 is CASSDSPRVDPSSYNEQFF. CDR3 DNA sequence: TGTGCCAGCAGTGACTCGCCCAGGGTGGACCCCAGCTCCTACAATGAGCAGTTCTTC.